This T cell receptor beta chain was captured in a study of blood T cells in healthy people across ages. Broader study findings: PBMCs went unsorted, and a conclusive naive versus antigen-experienced comparison was therefore prevented. A roughly linear age-dependent decrease characterized TCR beta diversity per million T cells.

This clonotype showed up just a few times. No antigen is known for it. For the second PCR, which ran for roughly 6 to 12 cycles, a sample-barcoded 5' primer and a J-beta primer mix were used. Through a template-switch adaptor with 12 random nucleotides, each cDNA molecule received a tag. Each CDR3 protein is one row after TCRdb ran MiXCR on the 5' RACE reads. Here the sample spans fewer than 1.5 million distinct CDR3 sequences, 42% being singletons. Each of the donors had roughly 10 milliliters of peripheral blood drawn into EDTA-treated Vacutainer tubes. The receptor comes from a young woman in good health. Specimen: blood.

The chain's CDR3 is CASSFISGGAYGYTF. DNA for the CDR3: TGTGCCAGCAGTTTCATTTCAGGAGGGGCCTATGGCTACACCTTC. This sequence joins TRBV27 and TRBJ1-2; weak D call: TRBD1 (5 bases). The CDR3 is made up of 15 amino acids. V lost 3 bases to trimming and J lost 4 bases, with 15 bases between them. Germline V gene data show CDR1 as MNHEY and CDR2 as SMNVEV (reference sequence).